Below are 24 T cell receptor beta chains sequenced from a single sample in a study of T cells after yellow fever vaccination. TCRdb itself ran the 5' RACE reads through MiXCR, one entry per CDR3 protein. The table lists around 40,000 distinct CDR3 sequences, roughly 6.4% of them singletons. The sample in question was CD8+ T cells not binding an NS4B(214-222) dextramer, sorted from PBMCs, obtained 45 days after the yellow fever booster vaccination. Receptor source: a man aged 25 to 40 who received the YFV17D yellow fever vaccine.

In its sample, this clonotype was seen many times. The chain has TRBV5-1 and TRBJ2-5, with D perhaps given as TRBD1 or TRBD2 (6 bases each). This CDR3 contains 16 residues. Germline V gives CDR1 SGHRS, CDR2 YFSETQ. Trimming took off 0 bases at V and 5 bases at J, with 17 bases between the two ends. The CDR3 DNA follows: TGCGCCAGCAGCTTGGGGGGGCGGGGACTTCCCGAGACCCAGTACTTC. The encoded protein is CASSLGGRGLPETQYF.

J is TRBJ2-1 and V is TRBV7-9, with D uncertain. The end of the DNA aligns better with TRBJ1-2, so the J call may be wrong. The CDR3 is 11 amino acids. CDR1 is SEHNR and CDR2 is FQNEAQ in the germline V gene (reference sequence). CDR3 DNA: TGTGCCAGCAGCAGAACTAGCGACTACACCTTC. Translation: CASSRTSDYTF.

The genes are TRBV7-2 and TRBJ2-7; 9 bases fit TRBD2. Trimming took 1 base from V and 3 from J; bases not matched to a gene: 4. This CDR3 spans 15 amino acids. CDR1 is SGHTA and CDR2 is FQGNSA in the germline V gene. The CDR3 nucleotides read TGTGCCAGCAGCTTAGGCCTAGCGGGACTCTACGAGCAGTACTTC. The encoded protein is CASSLGLAGLYEQYF.

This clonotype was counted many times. The CDR3 DNA sequence: TGTGCCAGCAGTTTGGCGGCTAGCGGGAGCGATACGCAGTATTTT. Its protein product is CASSLAASGSDTQYF. V gene TRBV28 combines with J gene TRBJ2-3, with 10 nucleotides matching TRBD2. CDR3 length equals 15 residues. V was pared by 3 bases and J by 6 bases, with 6 bases of the junction left unmatched. Germline CDR1 MDHEN, CDR2 SYDVKM.

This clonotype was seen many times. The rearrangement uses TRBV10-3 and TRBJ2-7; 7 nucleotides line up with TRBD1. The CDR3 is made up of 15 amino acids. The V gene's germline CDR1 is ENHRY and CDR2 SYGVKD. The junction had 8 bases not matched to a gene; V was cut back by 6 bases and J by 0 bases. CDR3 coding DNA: TGTGCCATCAGGGGAGACAGGGCCAGCTCCTACGAGCAGTACTTC. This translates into CAIRGDRASSYEQYF.

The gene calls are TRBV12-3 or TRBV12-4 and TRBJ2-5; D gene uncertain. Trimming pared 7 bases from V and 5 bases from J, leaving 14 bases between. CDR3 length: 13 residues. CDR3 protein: CASTLSGPETQYF. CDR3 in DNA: TGTGCCAGCACCTTGTCGGGCCCCGAGACCCAGTACTTC.

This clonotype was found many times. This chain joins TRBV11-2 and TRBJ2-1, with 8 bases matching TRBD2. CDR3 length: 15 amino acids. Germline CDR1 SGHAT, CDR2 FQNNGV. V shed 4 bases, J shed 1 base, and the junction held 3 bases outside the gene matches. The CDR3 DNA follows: TGTGCCAGCAGCTCAGGGACTAGGTCCTACAATGAGCAGTTCTTC. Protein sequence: CASSSGTRSYNEQFF.

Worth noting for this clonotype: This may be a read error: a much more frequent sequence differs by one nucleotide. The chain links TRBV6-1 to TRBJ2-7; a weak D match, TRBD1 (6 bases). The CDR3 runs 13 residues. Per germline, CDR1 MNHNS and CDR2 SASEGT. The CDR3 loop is CASSMTGTYEQHF. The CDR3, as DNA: TGTGCCAGCAGTATGACAGGAACCTACGAGCAGCACTTC.

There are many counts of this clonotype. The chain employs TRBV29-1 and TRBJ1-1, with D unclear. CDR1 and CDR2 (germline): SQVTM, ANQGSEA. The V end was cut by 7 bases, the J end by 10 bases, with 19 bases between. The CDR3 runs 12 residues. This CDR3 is CSASDGSLSAFF. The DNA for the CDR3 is TGCAGCGCCTCGGACGGCAGCCTTTCAGCTTTCTTT.

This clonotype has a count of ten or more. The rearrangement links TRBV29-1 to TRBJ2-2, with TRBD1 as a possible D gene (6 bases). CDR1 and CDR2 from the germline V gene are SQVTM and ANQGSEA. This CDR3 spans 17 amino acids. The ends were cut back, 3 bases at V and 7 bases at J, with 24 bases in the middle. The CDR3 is CSVDLPGAQGTDGELFF. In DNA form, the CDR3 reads TGCAGCGTTGACCTCCCCGGGGCACAGGGAACGGACGGGGAGCTGTTTTTT.

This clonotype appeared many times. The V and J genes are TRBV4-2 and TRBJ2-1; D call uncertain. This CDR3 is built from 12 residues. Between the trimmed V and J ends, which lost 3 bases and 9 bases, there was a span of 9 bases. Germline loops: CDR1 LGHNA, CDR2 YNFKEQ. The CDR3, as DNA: TGTGCCAGCAGCCAGGAGAGTAGTGAGCAGTTCTTC. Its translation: CASSQESSEQFF.

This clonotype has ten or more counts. CDR3 loop: CASSLTGIGEQYF. CDR3 DNA sequence: TGTGCCAGCAGCCTGACAGGGATTGGCGAGCAGTACTTC. The chain is built from TRBV9 and TRBJ2-7, with 7 bases matching TRBD1. V shed 4 bases, J shed 6 bases, and the junction held 7 bases outside the gene matches. This CDR3 is built from 13 residues. In germline, CDR1 is SGDLS, CDR2 YYNGEE.

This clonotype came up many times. The CDR3 DNA reads as TGTGCCAGCAGCCCGCTCCTGGGCTCGGGTGAGCAGTTCTTC. This codes for CASSPLLGSGEQFF. The J gene is TRBJ2-1, the V gene TRBV5-5; D is unresolved. This CDR3 comprises 14 residues. The germline V and J ends were trimmed by 4 bases and 9 bases, with 17 bases remaining between them. Germline CDR1 is SGHKS and CDR2 is YYEKEE (reference sequence).

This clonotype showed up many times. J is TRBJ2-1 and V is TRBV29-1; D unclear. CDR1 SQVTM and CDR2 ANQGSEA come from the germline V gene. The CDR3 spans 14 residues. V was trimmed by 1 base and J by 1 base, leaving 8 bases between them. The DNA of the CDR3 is TGCAGCGTTGAAGCCCCGGAATCCTACAATGAGCAGTTCTTC. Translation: CSVEAPESYNEQFF.

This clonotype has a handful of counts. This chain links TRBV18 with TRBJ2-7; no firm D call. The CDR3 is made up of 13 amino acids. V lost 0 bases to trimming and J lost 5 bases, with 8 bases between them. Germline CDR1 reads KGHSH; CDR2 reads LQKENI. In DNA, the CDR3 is TGTGCCAGCTCACCACCCACCGGCCACGAGCAGTACTTC. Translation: CASSPPTGHEQYF.

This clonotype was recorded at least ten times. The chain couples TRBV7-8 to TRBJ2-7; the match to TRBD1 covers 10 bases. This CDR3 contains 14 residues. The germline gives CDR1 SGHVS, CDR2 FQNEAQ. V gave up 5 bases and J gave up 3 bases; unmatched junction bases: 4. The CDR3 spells CASSPRDRGYEQYF. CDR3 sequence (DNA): TGTGCCAGCAGCCCACGGGACAGGGGCTACGAGCAGTACTTC.

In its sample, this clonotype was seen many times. CDR3 sequence reads: CASSQVGQKDTDTQYF. The CDR3 region has the DNA TGTGCCAGCAGCCAAGTGGGACAGAAAGACACAGATACGCAGTATTTT. This chain uses TRBV7-2 with TRBJ2-3, with 7 bases lining up with TRBD1. Germline lookup yields CDR1 SGHTA and CDR2 FQGNSA. The ends lost 5 bases at V and 2 bases at J; junction bases unmatched: 10. This CDR3 has 16 residues.

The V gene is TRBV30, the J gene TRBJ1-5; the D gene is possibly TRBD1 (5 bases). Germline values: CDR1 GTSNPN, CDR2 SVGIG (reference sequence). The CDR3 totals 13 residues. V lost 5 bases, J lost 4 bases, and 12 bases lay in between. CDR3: CAWSRARNQPQHF. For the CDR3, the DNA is TGTGCCTGGTCCAGGGCCCGGAATCAGCCCCAGCATTTT.

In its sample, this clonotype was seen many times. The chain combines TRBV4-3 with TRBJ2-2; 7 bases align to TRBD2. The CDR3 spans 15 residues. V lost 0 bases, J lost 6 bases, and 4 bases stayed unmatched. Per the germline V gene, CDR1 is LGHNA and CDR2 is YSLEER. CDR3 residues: CASSQDHRGAGELFF. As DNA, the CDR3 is TGCGCCAGCAGCCAAGACCACCGGGGGGCCGGGGAGCTGTTTTTT.

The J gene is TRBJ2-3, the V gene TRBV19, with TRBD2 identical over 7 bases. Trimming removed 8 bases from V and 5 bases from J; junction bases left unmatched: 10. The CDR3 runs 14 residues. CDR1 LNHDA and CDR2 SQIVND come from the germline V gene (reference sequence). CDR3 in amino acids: CASSTSWGEDTQYF. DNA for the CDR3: TGTGCCAGTTCGACTAGCTGGGGGGAAGATACGCAGTATTTT.

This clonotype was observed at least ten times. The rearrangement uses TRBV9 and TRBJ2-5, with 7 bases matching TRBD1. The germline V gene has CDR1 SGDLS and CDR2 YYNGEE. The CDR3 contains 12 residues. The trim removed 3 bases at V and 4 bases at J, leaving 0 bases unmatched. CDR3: CASSGQGETQYF. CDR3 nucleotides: TGTGCCAGCAGCGGACAGGGAGAGACCCAGTACTTC.

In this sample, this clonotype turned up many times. In nucleotides, the CDR3 is TGCGCCAGCAGCCCCGCGGGTCTGAACACTGAAGCTTTCTTT. This codes for CASSPAGLNTEAFF. V is TRBV5-1 and J is TRBJ1-1; the D is unclear. The germline gives CDR1 SGHRS, CDR2 YFSETQ. The CDR3 is 14 amino acids. V lost 4 bases to trimming and J lost 0 bases, with 10 bases between them.

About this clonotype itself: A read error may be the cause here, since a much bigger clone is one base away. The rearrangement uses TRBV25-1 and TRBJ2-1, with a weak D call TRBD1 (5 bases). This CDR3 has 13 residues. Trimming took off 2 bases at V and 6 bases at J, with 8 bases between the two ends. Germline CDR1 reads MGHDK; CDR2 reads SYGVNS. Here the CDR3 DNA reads TGTGCCAGCAGTGAAACAGGTTTCAATGAGCAGTTCTTC. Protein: CASSETGFNEQFF.

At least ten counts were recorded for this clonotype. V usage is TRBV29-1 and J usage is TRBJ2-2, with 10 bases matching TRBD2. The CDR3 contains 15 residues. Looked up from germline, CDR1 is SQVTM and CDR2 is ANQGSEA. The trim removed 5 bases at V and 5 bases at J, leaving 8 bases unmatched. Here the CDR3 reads CSVLMGSGRTGELFF. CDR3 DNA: TGCAGCGTTCTTATGGGTAGCGGGAGGACCGGGGAGCTGTTTTTT.